This T cell receptor beta chain was retrieved from a study of cytomegalovirus exposure and HLA in healthy donors. The V segment lost 7 bases and the J segment 8 bases; nucleotides outside the gene matches: 7. The CDR3 extends over 13 amino acids. Germline CDR1 and CDR2: MNHNY and SVGAGI (reference sequence). Notes on this clone: Its antigen is as yet unknown.

PCR used 60 Vbeta primers and 13 Jbeta primers. Generated by immunoSEQ multiplex PCR, the TCRdb table keeps only in-frame clones and is missing some. The sample lists about 170,000 clones, 80% to 90% occurring once. Overall study findings and caveats: In vitro work confirmed that three CMV-associated chains recognize CMV antigens. Segments of the TCR beta V type were, in most cases, productive about 87% or about 30% of the time in an earlier analysis.

This clonotype was obtained from a man aged 25 to 40 in good health and CMV-seropositive. Sequencing was carried out using PBMCs. The chain recombines TRBV6-6 with TRBJ2-4; TRBD1 aligns across 8 bases. This CDR3 reads CASTLPGQDIQYF. CDR3 coding DNA: TGTGCCAGCACCCTCCCGGGACAGGACATTCAGTACTTC.